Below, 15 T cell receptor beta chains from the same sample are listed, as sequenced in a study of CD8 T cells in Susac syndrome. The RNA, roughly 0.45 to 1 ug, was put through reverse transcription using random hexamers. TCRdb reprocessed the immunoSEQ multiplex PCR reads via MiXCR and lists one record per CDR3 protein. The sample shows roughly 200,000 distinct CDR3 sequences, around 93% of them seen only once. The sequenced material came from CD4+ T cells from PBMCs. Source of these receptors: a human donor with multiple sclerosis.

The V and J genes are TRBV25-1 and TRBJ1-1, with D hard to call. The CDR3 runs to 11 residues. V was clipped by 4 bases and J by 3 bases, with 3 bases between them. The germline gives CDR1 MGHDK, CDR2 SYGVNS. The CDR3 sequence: CASSVYTEAFF. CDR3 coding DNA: TGTGCCAGCAGTGTTTACACTGAAGCTTTCTTT.

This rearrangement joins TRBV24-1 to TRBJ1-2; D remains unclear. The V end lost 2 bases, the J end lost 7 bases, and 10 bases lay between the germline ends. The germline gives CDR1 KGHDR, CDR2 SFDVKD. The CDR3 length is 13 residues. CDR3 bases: TGTGCCACCAGTGATTCCCGCAGTTTTGGCTACACCTTC. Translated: CATSDSRSFGYTF.

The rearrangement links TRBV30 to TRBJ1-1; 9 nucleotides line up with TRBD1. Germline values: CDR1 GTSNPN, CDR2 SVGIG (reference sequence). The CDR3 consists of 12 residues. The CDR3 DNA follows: TGTGTCTCCGGGACAGGGTACACTGAAGCTTTCTTT. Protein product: CVSGTGYTEAFF. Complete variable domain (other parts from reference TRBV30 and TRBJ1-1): SQTIHQWPATLVQPVGSPLSLECTVEGTSNPNLYWYRQAAGRGLQLLFYSVGIGQISSEVPQNLSASRPQDRQFILSSKKLLLSDSGFYLCVSGTGYTEAFFGQGTRLTVV.

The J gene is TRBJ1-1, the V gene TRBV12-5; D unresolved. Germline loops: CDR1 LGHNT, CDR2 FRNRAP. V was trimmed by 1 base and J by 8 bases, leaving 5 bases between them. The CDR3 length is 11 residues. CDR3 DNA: TGTGCTAGTGGTTTGGAAGGGGAAGCTTTCTTT. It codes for CASGLEGEAFF.

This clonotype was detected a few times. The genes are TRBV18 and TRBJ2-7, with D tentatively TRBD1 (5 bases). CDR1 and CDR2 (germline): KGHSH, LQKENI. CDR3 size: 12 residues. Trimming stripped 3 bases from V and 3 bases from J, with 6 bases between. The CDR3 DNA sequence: TGTGCCAGCTCACCCGACAGCTACGAGCAGTACTTC. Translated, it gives CASSPDSYEQYF. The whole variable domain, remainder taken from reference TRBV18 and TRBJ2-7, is NAGVMQNPRHLVRRRGQEARLRCSPMKGHSHVYWYRQLPEEGLKFMVYLQKENIIDESGMPKERFSAEFPKEGPSILRIQQVVRGDSAAYFCASSPDSYEQYFGPGTRLTVT.

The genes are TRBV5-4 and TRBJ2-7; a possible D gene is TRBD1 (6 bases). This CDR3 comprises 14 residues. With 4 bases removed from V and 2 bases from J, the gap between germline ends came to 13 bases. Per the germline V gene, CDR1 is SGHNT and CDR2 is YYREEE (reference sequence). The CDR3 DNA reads TGTGCCAGCAGCGCCGGGACAACAACCTACGAGCAGTACGTC. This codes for CASSAGTTTYEQYV.

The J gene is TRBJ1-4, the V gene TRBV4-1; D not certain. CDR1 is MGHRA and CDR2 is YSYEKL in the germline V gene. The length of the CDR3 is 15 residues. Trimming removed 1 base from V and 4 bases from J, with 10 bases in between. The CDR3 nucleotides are TGCGCCAGCAGCCAAGCAGGAAGGGATAATGAAAAACTGTTTTTT. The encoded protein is CASSQAGRDNEKLFF.

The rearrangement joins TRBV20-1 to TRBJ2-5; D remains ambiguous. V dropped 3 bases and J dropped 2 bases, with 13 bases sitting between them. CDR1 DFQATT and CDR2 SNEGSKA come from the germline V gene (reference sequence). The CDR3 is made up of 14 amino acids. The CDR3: CSASFRSVQETQYF. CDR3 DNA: TGCAGTGCTAGTTTCCGGTCCGTTCAAGAGACCCAGTACTTC.

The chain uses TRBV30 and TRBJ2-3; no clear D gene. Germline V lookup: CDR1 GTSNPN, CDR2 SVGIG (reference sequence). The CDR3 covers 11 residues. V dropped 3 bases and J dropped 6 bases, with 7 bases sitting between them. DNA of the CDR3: TGTGCCTGGAGAAACCGGGATACGCAGTATTTT. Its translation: CAWRNRDTQYF.

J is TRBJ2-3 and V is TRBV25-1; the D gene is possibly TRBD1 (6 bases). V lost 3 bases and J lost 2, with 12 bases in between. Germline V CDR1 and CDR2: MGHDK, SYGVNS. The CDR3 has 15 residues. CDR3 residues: CASSEVGAATDTQYF. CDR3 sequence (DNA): TGTGCCAGCAGTGAGGTGGGGGCCGCCACAGATACGCAGTATTTT.

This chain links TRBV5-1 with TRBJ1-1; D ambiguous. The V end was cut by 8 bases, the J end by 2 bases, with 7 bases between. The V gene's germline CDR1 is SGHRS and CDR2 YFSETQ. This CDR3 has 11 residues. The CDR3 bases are TGCGCCAGTCCGACCAACACTGAAGCTTTCTTT. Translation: CASPTNTEAFF.

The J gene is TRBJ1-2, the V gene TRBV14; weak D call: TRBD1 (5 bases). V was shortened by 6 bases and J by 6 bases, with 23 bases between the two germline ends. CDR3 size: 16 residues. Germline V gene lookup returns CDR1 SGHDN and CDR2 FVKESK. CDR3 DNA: TGTGCCAGCAGTACTATGCTCCTTGGGGCCCTGGATGGCTACACCTTC. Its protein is CASSTMLLGALDGYTF.

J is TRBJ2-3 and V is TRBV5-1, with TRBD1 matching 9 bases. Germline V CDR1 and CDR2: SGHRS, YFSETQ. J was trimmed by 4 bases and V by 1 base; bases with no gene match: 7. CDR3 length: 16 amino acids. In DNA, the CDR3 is TGCGCCAGCAGCTTGTTCCCCCGGACAGGGGCAGATACGCAGTATTTT. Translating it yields CASSLFPRTGADTQYF. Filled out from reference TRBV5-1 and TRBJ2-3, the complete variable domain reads KAGVTQTPRYLIKTRGQQVTLSCSPISGHRSVSWYQQTPGQGLQFLFEYFSETQRNKGNFPGRFSGRQFSNSRSEMNVSTLELGDSALYLCASSLFPRTGADTQYFGPGTRLTVL.

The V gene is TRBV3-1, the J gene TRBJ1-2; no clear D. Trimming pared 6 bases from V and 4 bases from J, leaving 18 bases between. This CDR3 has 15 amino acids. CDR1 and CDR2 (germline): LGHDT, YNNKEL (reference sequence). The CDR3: CASSPQSGPRYGYTF. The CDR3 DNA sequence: TGTGCCAGCAGTCCCCAATCCGGGCCTCGCTATGGCTACACCTTC.

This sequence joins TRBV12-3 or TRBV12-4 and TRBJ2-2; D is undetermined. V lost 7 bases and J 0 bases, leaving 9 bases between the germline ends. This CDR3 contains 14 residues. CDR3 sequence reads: CASKHFSNTGELFF. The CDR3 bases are TGTGCCAGCAAGCACTTTTCGAACACCGGGGAGCTGTTTTTT.